Here is one T cell receptor (beta chain) with its context. Its specificity is not known. Assay: immunoSEQ multiplex PCR; the TCRdb copy retains only in-frame clones and omits some. The sample holds tens of thousands of clones, around 97% seen once. The data originate from a study of cytomegalovirus exposure and HLA in healthy donors. Study-level background: Later analysis reported that the 120 validation repertoires shared the platform of the approximately 690 first-cohort repertoires. Study results and caveats: Reported performance of the classifier showed diagnosis of cytomegalovirus status with high specificity and sensitivity. Specificity for CMV antigens was confirmed in vitro for three of the CMV-associated chains.

The approximately 120-subject validation cohort, separate from the 666-subject first cohort, included the donors. The sequenced material came from PBMCs. The TCR sequence derives from a young woman in good health and CMV-seropositive.

Here the CDR3 DNA reads TGTGCCAGCAGCTTGGTGGCAGGGGGCTGGAACACCGGGGAGCTGTTTTTT. Its protein is CASSLVAGGWNTGELFF. V gene TRBV5-4 combines with J gene TRBJ2-2; 8 bases match TRBD1. The CDR3 is 17 residues long. Germline V gene sequence: CDR1 SGHNT, CDR2 YYREEE (reference sequence). V was pared by 0 bases and J by 1 base, with 5 bases of the junction left unmatched.